This T cell receptor (beta chain) emerged from a study of neurological immune-mediated disorders. Documented time point: longitudinal time-point 2. In TCRdb, the 5' RACE reads were re-called with MiXCR into one record per CDR3 protein. The table lists approximately 85,000 distinct CDR3 sequences, approximately 13% of them singletons. Comments on this clonotype: A read error may be the cause here, since a much bigger clone is one base away.

The sequence was obtained from a female donor with HTLV-1-associated myelopathy (HAM/TSP). The sequenced sample was PBMCs.

The CDR3 here is CASSPQMEDTRYF. CDR3 DNA: TGTGCCAGCTCACCACAAATGGAGGATACGCGGTATTTT. This chain links TRBV18 with TRBJ2-3; D may be TRBD2 (5 bases). CDR1 KGHSH and CDR2 LQKENI come from the germline V gene. This CDR3 is built from 13 residues.